These T cell receptor beta chains were read from a single sample in a study of T cell responses to AZD1222 COVID-19 vaccine. Some clones are missing from TCRdb's copy, which holds only in-frame ones; the method was immunoSEQ multiplex PCR. The repertoire holds about 150,000 clones, with roughly 91% as singletons. The material sequenced was peripheral blood, taken 28 days after the second AZD1222 dose. The source of these receptors is an adult who received the AZD1222 COVID-19 vaccine. The CDR3 runs from the conserved cysteine through the conserved F or W. The order of the fields is J gene, clone size, V gene, D gene, CDR3 DNA, CDR3 protein. D genes are given only for firm matches. The size field is filled for only some rows; it gives once, few, many or a size class.

J gene: TRBJ1-6
clone size: .
V gene: TRBV6-5
D gene: .
CDR3 DNA: TGTGCCAGCAGTTACTCTACAGGACGGGGCGCTTCACCCCTCCACTTT
CDR3 protein: CASSYSTGRGASPLHF

J gene: TRBJ2-7
clone size: few
V gene: TRBV18
D gene: .
CDR3 DNA: TGTGCCAGCTCTTTTGGGGCCCGGTGGGAGCAGTACTTC
CDR3 protein: CASSFGARWEQYF

J gene: TRBJ1-5
clone size: .
V gene: TRBV27
D gene: TRBD1
CDR3 DNA: TGTGCCAGCAGGCGACAGGGAACAAAAAATAGCAATCAGCCCCAGCATTTT
CDR3 protein: CASRRQGTKNSNQPQHF

J gene: TRBJ1-5
clone size: .
V gene: TRBV6-5
D gene: .
CDR3 DNA: TGTGCCAGCAGTTCGCAGGGGAATCAGCCCCAGCATTTT
CDR3 protein: CASSSQGNQPQHF

J gene: TRBJ2-1
clone size: .
V gene: TRBV11-2
D gene: .
CDR3 DNA: TGTGCCAGCAGCTTGAGACCCTACAATGAGCAGTTCTTC
CDR3 protein: CASSLRPYNEQFF

J gene: TRBJ1-2
clone size: .
V gene: TRBV24-1
D gene: .
CDR3 DNA: TGTGCCACCAGTGACGTTTACAGGGACTATGGCTACACCTTC
CDR3 protein: CATSDVYRDYGYTF

J gene: TRBJ2-5
clone size: .
V gene: TRBV11-2
D gene: .
CDR3 DNA: TGTGCCAGCAGCTTAGCTCAGGGACAAGAGACCCAGTACTTC
CDR3 protein: CASSLAQGQETQYF

J gene: TRBJ1-6
clone size: .
V gene: TRBV6-4
D gene: .
CDR3 DNA: TGTGCCAGCAGTGCCGGGCCAAGGAATTCACCCCTCCACTTT
CDR3 protein: CASSAGPRNSPLHF

J gene: TRBJ2-1
clone size: .
V gene: TRBV27
D gene: .
CDR3 DNA: TGTGCCACCCGCTGGGGTATCCCGGGCAATGAGCAGTTCTTC
CDR3 protein: CATRWGIPGNEQFF

J gene: TRBJ2-5
clone size: once
V gene: TRBV14
D gene: TRBD2
CDR3 DNA: TGTGCCAGCCGACTAGCGGGAGGGAGCGAGACCCAGTACTTC
CDR3 protein: CASRLAGGSETQYF

J gene: TRBJ2-1
clone size: .
V gene: TRBV20-1
D gene: .
CDR3 DNA: TGCAGTGCCCGTCGGGCGAATGAGCAGTTCTTC
CDR3 protein: CSARRANEQFF

J gene: TRBJ1-1
clone size: few
V gene: TRBV5-1
D gene: .
CDR3 DNA: TGCGCCAGCAGCTTGGGCCTTAGAAGGAACACTGAAGCTTTCTTT
CDR3 protein: CASSLGLRRNTEAFF

J gene: TRBJ1-1
clone size: .
V gene: TRBV6-5
D gene: TRBD1
CDR3 DNA: TGTGCCAGCAGTTACTCCCAGGGGGCTTGGAACACTGAAGCTTTCTTT
CDR3 protein: CASSYSQGAWNTEAFF

J gene: TRBJ2-2
clone size: once
V gene: TRBV5-1
D gene: .
CDR3 DNA: TGCGCCAGCAGCTTTGGGATCTCCACCGGGGAGCTGTTTTTT
CDR3 protein: CASSFGISTGELFF

J gene: TRBJ1-5
clone size: .
V gene: TRBV19
D gene: .
CDR3 DNA: TGTGCCAGTAGTTGGCAGGCATCTATCGATCAGCCCCAGCATTTT
CDR3 protein: CASSWQASIDQPQHF

J gene: TRBJ1-2
clone size: .
V gene: TRBV30
D gene: .
CDR3 DNA: TGTGCCTGGACCCAGGATTTTGGCTACACCTTC
CDR3 protein: CAWTQDFGYTF

J gene: TRBJ2-4
clone size: .
V gene: TRBV5-1
D gene: TRBD2
CDR3 DNA: TGCGCCAGCAGCGAGATACTAGCGGGGGGAAAAAACATTCAGTACTTC
CDR3 protein: CASSEILAGGKNIQYF